These 25 T cell receptor beta chains were sequenced from one sample in a study of blood T cell repertoires in COVID-19. The protocol was immunoSEQ multiplex PCR, while the TCRdb copy is restricted to in-frame clones and leaves out a portion. The sample consists of just over 80,000 clones, 80% to 85% of them appearing once. Material: peripheral blood. All receptors derive from an elderly man with acute or convalescent COVID-19.

The chain uses TRBV7-9 and TRBJ1-1; D ambiguous. V lost 1 base and J 1 base, leaving 10 bases between the germline ends. Germline values: CDR1 SEHNR, CDR2 FQNEAQ (reference sequence). The CDR3 has 15 amino acids. The DNA of the CDR3 is TGTGCCAGCAGCTTAGGCAGGCCGTCGAACACTGAAGCTTTCTTT. This translates into CASSLGRPSNTEAFF.

This clone was picked up a small number of times. This sequence joins TRBV7-3 and TRBJ2-1; TRBD2 is a possible D gene (6 bases). The CDR3 has 13 residues. Per germline, CDR1 SGHTA and CDR2 FQGTGA. V was cut by 1 base and J by 9 bases, with 10 bases left in between. CDR3 in amino acids: CASSLISGSEQFF. The CDR3 bases are TGTGCCAGCAGCTTAATTAGCGGAAGTGAGCAGTTCTTC.

Only a few counts were recorded for this clone. This rearrangement joins TRBV19 to TRBJ2-5; 14 nucleotides align to TRBD2. This CDR3 region has 15 residues. Germline assignment: CDR1 LNHDA and CDR2 SQIVND (reference sequence). V lost 5 bases, J lost 10 bases, and 9 bases stayed unmatched. CDR3 loop: CASSFAGLAGDYQYF. In DNA form, the CDR3 reads TGTGCCAGTAGTTTCGCGGGACTAGCGGGAGACTACCAGTACTTC.

The count of this clone is one. The genes are TRBV7-3 and TRBJ2-2; TRBD1 aligns across 8 bases. J gave up 2 bases and V 8 bases, and 1 base lay outside the gene matches. The germline gives CDR1 SGHTA, CDR2 FQGTGA. The CDR3 is 13 amino acids. As DNA, the CDR3 is TGTGCCAGCGACAGGGGTAACACCGGGGAGCTGTTTTTT. Translation: CASDRGNTGELFF.

The gene calls are TRBV18 and TRBJ1-5; 9 bases align to TRBD1. CDR3 length equals 15 residues. In germline, CDR1 is KGHSH, CDR2 LQKENI. The J segment lost 13 bases and the V segment lost 6 bases, leaving 16 bases of the junction unmatched. CDR3 nucleotide sequence: TGTGCCAGCTCGTCATCCGGGACAGGGCGAGTTTTGCAGCATTTT. Protein sequence: CASSSSGTGRVLQHF. Filled out from reference TRBV18 and TRBJ1-5, the complete variable domain reads NAGVMQNPRHLVRRRGQEARLRCSPMKGHSHVYWYRQLPEEGLKFMVYLQKENIIDESGMPKERFSAEFPKEGPSILRIQQVVRGDSAAYFCASSSSGTGRVLQHFGDGTRLSIL.

The chain carries TRBV6-5 and TRBJ2-2; 8 nucleotides align to TRBD2. V dropped 4 bases and J dropped 6; count of bases not matched to a gene: 10. The CDR3 loop spans 16 amino acids. The germline gives CDR1 MNHEY, CDR2 SVGAGI. The chain's CDR3 is CASSSPGGGRAGELFF. The CDR3 DNA sequence: TGTGCCAGCAGTTCGCCCGGGGGGGGGCGCGCCGGGGAGCTGTTTTTT.

The genes are TRBV4-1 and TRBJ1-1; perhaps TRBD1 as D (5 bases). In germline, CDR1 is MGHRA, CDR2 YSYEKL. V was cut by 0 bases and J by 0 bases, with 11 bases left in between. This CDR3 contains 16 residues. The CDR3 sequence is CASSQEGRGLNTEAFF. CDR3 coding DNA: TGCGCCAGCAGCCAAGAAGGAAGGGGCTTGAACACTGAAGCTTTCTTT.

This chain uses TRBV3-1 (or the pseudogene TRBV3-2) with TRBJ1-2; weak D call: TRBD1 (5 bases). The CDR3 is 15 residues long. Germline V CDR1 and CDR2: LGHDT, YNNKEL (reference sequence). V shed 1 base and J shed 4 bases, with 13 bases lying between them. In DNA, the CDR3 is TGTGCCAGCAGCCAAGGTTACGGGGGAATCTATGGCTACACCTTC. Protein: CASSQGYGGIYGYTF.

The chain recombines TRBV5-4 with TRBJ2-7, with D tentatively TRBD2 (6 bases). The V gene's germline CDR1 is SGHNT and CDR2 YYREEE (reference sequence). V lost 4 bases to trimming and J lost 3 bases, with 17 bases between them. The CDR3 has 15 residues. The CDR3 DNA is TGTGCCAGCAGCAAGTCAGACGGGAGCTACTACGAGCAGTACTTC. Amino acid sequence: CASSKSDGSYYEQYF.

The V gene is TRBV18, the J gene TRBJ1-2; D uncertain. Trimming pared 5 bases from V and 1 base from J, leaving 11 bases between. CDR3 length: 14 amino acids. Per the germline V gene, CDR1 is KGHSH and CDR2 is LQKENI. CDR3 residues: CASSSRGINYGYTF. The CDR3 DNA reads TGTGCCAGCTCATCTCGAGGGATTAACTATGGCTACACCTTC.

This chain connects TRBV4-3 to TRBJ1-1; D uncertain. The V gene lost 0 bases and the J gene lost 4 bases, with 15 bases spanning the gap. The CDR3 is made up of 16 amino acids. From germline, CDR1 is LGHNA and CDR2 YSLEER. The CDR3 nucleotides read TGCGCCAGCAGCCAAGAACGGCTGGGTTGGAGCACTGAAGCTTTCTTT. This codes for CASSQERLGWSTEAFF.

The chain is built from TRBV27 and TRBJ2-7, with D tentatively TRBD1 (6 bases). The CDR3 is 14 residues long. The germline V and J ends were trimmed by 5 bases and 5 bases, with 16 bases remaining between them. Germline-derived CDR1 and CDR2 are MNHEY and SMNVEV (reference sequence). CDR3 protein: CASSLRDMVNEQYF. CDR3 coding DNA: TGTGCCAGCAGTCTCCGGGACATGGTGAACGAGCAGTACTTC.

V gene TRBV29-1 combines with J gene TRBJ1-1; no definite D call. The CDR3 loop spans 17 amino acids. From germline, CDR1 is SQVTM and CDR2 ANQGSEA. V lost 0 bases to trimming and J lost 1 base, with 18 bases between them. The CDR3 coding sequence is TGCAGCGTTGAAGATGGAGGTAGTATGGCCAAGAACACTGAAGCTTTCTTT. As protein: CSVEDGGSMAKNTEAFF.

The chain recombines TRBV18 with TRBJ2-2; D is perhaps TRBD1 (5 bases). The germline V gene encodes CDR1 KGHSH and CDR2 LQKENI. CDR3 length equals 17 residues. V was cut by 3 bases and J by 1 base, with 15 bases left in between. The CDR3 region is CASSPMQGVVNTGELFF. The CDR3 nucleotides are TGTGCCAGCTCACCGATGCAAGGGGTTGTGAACACCGGGGAGCTGTTTTTT.

The chain joins TRBV5-8 to TRBJ2-5, with 10 bases lining up with TRBD1. V was clipped by 4 bases and J by 4 bases; unmatched bases: 7. Germline loops: CDR1 SGHTS, CDR2 YDEGEE. The CDR3 is 15 amino acids. The CDR3, as DNA: TGTGCCAGCAGCCCCGGACAGGGGGTACTAGAGACCCAGTACTTC. It codes for CASSPGQGVLETQYF.

In nucleotides, the CDR3 is TGTGCCAGCAGCCAAGCCTGGGCAGGGTCCACCTACGAGCAGTACTTC. Its protein is CASSQAWAGSTYEQYF. The J gene is TRBJ2-7, the V gene TRBV4-2; a weak D match, TRBD1 (5 bases). Trimming took off 1 base at V and 2 bases at J, with 15 bases between the two ends. Germline V CDR1 and CDR2: LGHNA, YNFKEQ. The CDR3 contains 16 residues.

This sequence joins TRBV12-3 or TRBV12-4 and TRBJ2-1; tentatively, D is TRBD2 (5 bases). Deletions cut 3 bases from V and 4 bases from J, with 7 bases between. The CDR3 contains 13 residues. DNA of the CDR3: TGTGCCAGCAGTTTCGGGGAATACAATGAGCAGTTCTTC. Its protein is CASSFGEYNEQFF.

The rearrangement links TRBV6-5 to TRBJ1-1; perhaps TRBD1 as D (5 bases). The CDR3 runs to 11 residues. With 6 bases removed from V and 7 bases from J, the gap between germline ends came to 9 bases. Germline V gene data show CDR1 as MNHEY and CDR2 as SVGAGI. CDR3 sequence (DNA): TGTGCCAGCAGAATCGACAGTGAAGCTTTCTTT. This sequence encodes CASRIDSEAFF.

The chain uses TRBV5-1 and TRBJ1-1; no clear D gene. CDR3 length: 15 amino acids. V was shortened by 4 bases and J by 5 bases, with 18 bases between the two germline ends. The germline CDR1 and CDR2 sequences are SGHRS and YFSETQ. The CDR3 DNA reads TGCGCCAGCAGCCCTAAGAACCAACGAGGTACTGAAGCTTTCTTT. Its translation: CASSPKNQRGTEAFF.

The V call is TRBV18, the J call TRBJ2-5; unclear D gene. Trimming left V 6 bases short and J 0 bases short, with 5 bases between. The CDR3 sequence is 12 residues long. CDR1 is KGHSH and CDR2 is LQKENI in the germline V gene. The CDR3 region is CASSLYQETQYF. In DNA form, the CDR3 reads TGTGCCAGCTCCCTCTACCAAGAGACCCAGTACTTC.

The gene calls are TRBV11-2 and TRBJ2-6; maybe TRBD2 (6 bases). Germline CDR1 reads SGHAT; CDR2 reads FQNNGV. Trimming removed 3 bases from V and 1 base from J, with 13 bases in between. This CDR3 has 17 amino acids. The CDR3 nucleotides are TGTGCCAGCAGCTTGGTCATCGGGGGATCTGGGGCCAACGTCCTGACTTTC. Translated, it gives CASSLVIGGSGANVLTF. The variable domain in full, with the rest retrieved from reference TRBV11-2 and TRBJ2-6, is EAGVAQSPRYKIIEKRQSVAFWCNPISGHATLYWYQQILGQGPKLLIQFQNNGVVDDSQLPKDRFSAERLKGVDSTLKIQPAKLEDSAVYLCASSLVIGGSGANVLTFGAGSRLTVL.

The V gene is TRBV7-9, the J gene TRBJ1-4; D gene unclear. The CDR3 loop spans 13 amino acids. V was trimmed by 5 bases and J by 6 bases, leaving 10 bases between them. Germline loops: CDR1 SEHNR, CDR2 FQNEAQ (reference sequence). CDR3 coding DNA: TGTGCCAGCAGCCGCGGGCTGTATGAAAAACTGTTTTTT. As protein: CASSRGLYEKLFF.

V is TRBV6-1 and J is TRBJ2-7, with D tentatively TRBD2 (7 bases). The CDR3 totals 16 residues. Germline V CDR1 and CDR2: MNHNS, SASEGT. Trimming removed 2 bases from V and 5 bases from J, with 19 bases in between. The CDR3 sequence is CASSEMWGGAVNEQYF. CDR3 DNA: TGTGCCAGCAGTGAAATGTGGGGGGGGGCAGTAAACGAGCAGTACTTC.

This clone has just one count. This rearrangement joins TRBV9 to TRBJ2-7, with TRBD1 identical over 8 bases. The CDR3 sequence is 16 residues long. Germline loops: CDR1 SGDLS, CDR2 YYNGEE. Trimming removed 3 bases from V and 2 bases from J; junction bases left unmatched: 10. CDR3 nucleotide sequence: TGTGCCAGCAGCGCAGACTGGGACAGGCTTCCCTACGAGCAGTACTTC. It translates to CASSADWDRLPYEQYF.

This chain uses TRBV19 with TRBJ2-3; D unclear. The V end was cut by 5 bases, the J end by 1 base, with 10 bases between. The CDR3 consists of 14 residues. The germline gives CDR1 LNHDA, CDR2 SQIVND (reference sequence). The CDR3 region has the DNA TGTGCCAGTAGTGTGGCGACTCGCACAGATACGCAGTATTTT. Encoded protein: CASSVATRTDTQYF.